This TCR beta chain is from a study of cytomegalovirus exposure and HLA in healthy donors. The study, taken as a whole, reports: A missense variant in DCLRE1C was later tied to TCR beta V- and J-gene trimming. As was reported, the classifier diagnosed cytomegalovirus status with high specificity and sensitivity. Presence/absence analyses supposed approximately even sequencing depth among donors.

Primers included in the PCR were 60 Vbeta and 13 Jbeta primers. Profiling relied on immunoSEQ multiplex PCR, and the TCRdb table lists in-frame clones only, not all of them. The sample's table shows some 140,000 clones. CDR1 and CDR2 from the germline V gene are SGHRS and YFSETQ. CDR3 length equals 17 residues. V shed 7 bases and J shed 0 bases, with 21 bases lying between them. Notes on this clone: Its target is not known.

Sequencing was carried out using PBMCs. The chain has TRBV5-1 and TRBJ2-3, with a weak D call TRBD1 (6 bases). This TCR was sampled from a woman in her fifties or sixties in good health and CMV-seronegative. CDR3 nucleotide sequence: TGCGCCAGCCAACCAATGTCAGGGACAACTAGCACAGATACGCAGTATTTT. This translates into CASQPMSGTTSTDTQYF.